Shown below are 8 T cell receptor beta chains from a single sample sequenced in a study of T-cell memory formation after mild COVID-19 (dated by TCRdb to the early 2020s). Receptors were amplified or captured by 5' RACE. Instrument on record: Illumina NovaSeq 6000. The public reads were run again by TCRdb, first through fastp at Q25 and then through MiXCR, and only productive beta chains were kept. Rows merge per CDR3 protein into single entries with the most common DNA and genes. Recorded for this sample are about 350,000 distinct CDR3 sequences; around 20% of them occurred a single time. The top ten clones comprise 21% of the sample. The sequencing sample was made of PBMCs or a T cell subset sorted from them (not recorded which). The receptors come from a man between 18 and 35 years old who had mild COVID-19 (a few samples of this study predate the infection). The sample titles of this study are shuffled in the database, so cell type and time point are left out; the donor was told from shared clones.

V is TRBV4-2 and J is TRBJ1-5, with a tentative D call TRBD1 (5 bases). The CDR3 runs 15 residues. V lost 1 base to trimming and J lost 6 bases, with 13 bases between them. Germline CDR1 reads LGHNA; CDR2 reads YNFKEQ. The CDR3 protein is CASSQVGRDGQPQHF. The CDR3 DNA sequence: TGTGCCAGCAGCCAAGTAGGAAGGGACGGTCAGCCCCAGCATTTT.

The genes are TRBV6-5 and TRBJ1-2; possibly TRBD1 for D (5 bases). V shed 2 bases and J shed 6 bases, with 10 bases lying between them. The CDR3 sequence is 13 residues long. In germline, CDR1 is MNHEY, CDR2 SVGAGI. Here the CDR3 reads CASSYGTTDGYTF. As DNA, the CDR3 is TGTGCCAGCAGTTACGGGACCACGGATGGCTACACCTTC.

The V call is TRBV6-6, the J call TRBJ1-5; TRBD1 is a possible D gene (5 bases). Germline V lookup: CDR1 MNHNY, CDR2 SVGAGI (reference sequence). Trimming pared 0 bases from V and 7 bases from J, leaving 13 bases between. This CDR3 has 15 amino acids. CDR3 nucleotides: TGTGCCAGCAGTTACTCTGGGGGAAGGCTCCAGCCCCAGCATTTT. Protein sequence: CASSYSGGRLQPQHF.

J is TRBJ2-3 and V is TRBV3-1, with D tentatively TRBD1 (6 bases). The CDR3 contains 15 residues. V lost 4 bases and J lost 2, with 13 bases in between. Germline loops: CDR1 LGHDT, CDR2 YNNKEL (reference sequence). The CDR3 nucleotides read TGTGCCAGCAGCCCTATGGGGGCGCTCACAGATACGCAGTATTTT. Amino acid sequence: CASSPMGALTDTQYF.

This clonotype was counted a few times. The chain employs TRBV19 and TRBJ2-1; TRBD1 matches 12 bases. The germline gives CDR1 LNHDA, CDR2 SQIVND (reference sequence). Trimming cost V 5 bases and J 9 bases; bases outside gene matches: 11. This CDR3 contains 16 residues. This CDR3 is CASSEPSGTGGSEQFF. The CDR3 DNA follows: TGTGCCAGTAGTGAACCTTCCGGGACAGGGGGCAGTGAGCAGTTCTTC.

This clonotype occurred many times. The chain joins TRBV10-3 to TRBJ1-2; D perhaps matches TRBD1 (5 bases). This CDR3 region has 15 residues. Trimming cost V 2 bases and J 5 bases, with 15 bases left between them. Germline values: CDR1 ENHRY, CDR2 SYGVKD. CDR3 sequence: CAISERPGTEYGYTF. CDR3 bases: TGTGCCATCAGTGAGCGACCCGGGACGGAGTATGGCTACACCTTC.

This clonotype appeared a few times. The gene calls are TRBV7-3 and TRBJ2-6; no firm D call. The CDR3 runs to 15 residues. The V end lost 5 bases, the J end lost 1 base, and 9 bases lay between the germline ends. From germline, CDR1 is SGHTA and CDR2 FQGTGA. Here the CDR3 DNA reads TGTGCCAGCAGCCCCGTGGGATCTGGGGCCAACGTCCTGACTTTC. The encoded protein is CASSPVGSGANVLTF.

This chain uses TRBV4-2 with TRBJ2-3, with 14 bases identical to TRBD2. Germline lookup yields CDR1 LGHNA and CDR2 YNFKEQ. V lost 0 bases and J lost 3; bases outside the gene matches: 14. The length of the CDR3 is 21 residues. Here the CDR3 reads CASSQDLMQGTSGRGTDTQYF. CDR3 coding DNA: TGTGCCAGCAGCCAAGATCTGATGCAGGGGACTAGCGGGAGAGGAACAGATACGCAGTATTTT.